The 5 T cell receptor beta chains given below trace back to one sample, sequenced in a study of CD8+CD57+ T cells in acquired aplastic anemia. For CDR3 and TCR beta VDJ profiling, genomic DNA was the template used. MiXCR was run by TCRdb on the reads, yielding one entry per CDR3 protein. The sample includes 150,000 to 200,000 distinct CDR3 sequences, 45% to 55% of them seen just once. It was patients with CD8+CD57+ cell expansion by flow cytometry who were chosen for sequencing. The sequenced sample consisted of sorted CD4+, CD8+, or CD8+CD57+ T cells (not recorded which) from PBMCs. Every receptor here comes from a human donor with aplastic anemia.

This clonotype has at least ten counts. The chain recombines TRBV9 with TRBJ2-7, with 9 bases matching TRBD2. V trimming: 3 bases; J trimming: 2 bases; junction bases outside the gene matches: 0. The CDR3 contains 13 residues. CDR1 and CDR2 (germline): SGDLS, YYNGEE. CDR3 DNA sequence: TGTGCCAGCAGCGGGACTAGCGCCTACGAGCAGTACTTC. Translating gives CASSGTSAYEQYF.

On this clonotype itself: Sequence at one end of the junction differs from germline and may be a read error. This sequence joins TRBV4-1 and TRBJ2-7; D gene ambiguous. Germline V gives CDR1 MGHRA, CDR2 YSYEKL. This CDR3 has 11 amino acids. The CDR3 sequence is CASSQDYEQCF. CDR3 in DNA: TGTGCCAGCAGCCAAGATTACGAGCAGTGCTTC.

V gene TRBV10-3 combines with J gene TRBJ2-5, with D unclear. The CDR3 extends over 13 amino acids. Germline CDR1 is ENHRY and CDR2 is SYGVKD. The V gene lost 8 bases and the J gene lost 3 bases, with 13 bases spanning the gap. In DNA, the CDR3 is TGTGCCATCGGTGGTCAGCAAAAAGAGACCCAGTACTTC. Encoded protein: CAIGGQQKETQYF.

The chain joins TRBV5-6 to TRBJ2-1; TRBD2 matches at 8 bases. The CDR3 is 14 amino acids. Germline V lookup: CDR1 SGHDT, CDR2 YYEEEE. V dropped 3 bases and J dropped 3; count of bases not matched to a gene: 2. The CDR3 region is CASSSGGVYNEQFF. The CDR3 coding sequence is TGTGCCAGCAGCTCGGGAGGGGTCTACAATGAGCAGTTCTTC.

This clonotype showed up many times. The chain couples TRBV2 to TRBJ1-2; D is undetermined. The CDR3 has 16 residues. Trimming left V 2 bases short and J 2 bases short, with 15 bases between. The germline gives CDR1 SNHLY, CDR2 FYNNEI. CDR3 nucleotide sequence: TGTGCCAGCAGTGAAAGGGCCCTTGGAACAAACTATGGCTACACCTTC. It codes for CASSERALGTNYGYTF.